This TCR beta chain is drawn from a study of CD8+ T cells in alopecia areata. The overall study: For the treated group, dosing was oral tofacitinib at 5 to 10 mg twice daily. Treated patients received severity scores based on the percentage of scalp area affected.

The CDR3 loop spans 13 amino acids. V was cut by 4 bases and J by 8 bases, with 14 bases left in between. CDR1 is KGHSH and CDR2 is LQKENI in the germline V gene. In each case, RNA was isolated and then reverse transcribed into cDNA as the sequencing template. Data came from immunoSEQ multiplex PCR; TCRdb stores just in-frame clones and leaves some out. The data hold 210,000 or so clones, with approximately 72% observed a single time. Treatment of the sample: oral pan-JAK inhibitor, 5-10 mg twice daily. From alopecia areata patients, lesional scalp punch biopsies and peripheral blood were collected. The V and J genes are TRBV18 and TRBJ1-2; perhaps TRBD1 as D (6 bases). The TCR was taken from a human donor with alopecia areata. Sequences were derived from CD4+ T cells sorted from blood, sampled at week 44, from a patient treated with tofacitinib. CDR3 sequence: CASSLPTGSGYTF. DNA of the CDR3: TGTGCCAGCTCACTGCCTACAGGGAGCGGCTACACCTTC.